The clone carrying this TCR beta chain was detected many times. Unique molecular identifiers were used to barcode this TCRbeta library. TCRdb re-derived calls from the PCR reads in MiXCR, one entry per CDR3 protein. The data hold a few hundred thousand distinct CDR3 sequences, with 9.7% observed a single time. The CDR3 extends over 14 amino acids. Trimming took off 2 bases at V and 6 bases at J, with 11 bases between the two ends. Germline assignment: CDR1 SGHTA and CDR2 FQGNSA. The source of the sample is a study of T-cell reconstitution after alpha-beta-depleted transplantation in children. This chain uses TRBV7-2 with TRBJ2-1; tentatively, D is TRBD1 (6 bases). The receptor was isolated from a human donor who donated a stem cell graft to a child with SCID. Sample: PBMCs from the stem cell graft donor, taken from the stem cell graft. This CDR3 is CASSLIHRANEQFF. CDR3 nucleotides: TGTGCCAGCAGCTTAATTCACAGGGCCAATGAGCAGTTCTTC.